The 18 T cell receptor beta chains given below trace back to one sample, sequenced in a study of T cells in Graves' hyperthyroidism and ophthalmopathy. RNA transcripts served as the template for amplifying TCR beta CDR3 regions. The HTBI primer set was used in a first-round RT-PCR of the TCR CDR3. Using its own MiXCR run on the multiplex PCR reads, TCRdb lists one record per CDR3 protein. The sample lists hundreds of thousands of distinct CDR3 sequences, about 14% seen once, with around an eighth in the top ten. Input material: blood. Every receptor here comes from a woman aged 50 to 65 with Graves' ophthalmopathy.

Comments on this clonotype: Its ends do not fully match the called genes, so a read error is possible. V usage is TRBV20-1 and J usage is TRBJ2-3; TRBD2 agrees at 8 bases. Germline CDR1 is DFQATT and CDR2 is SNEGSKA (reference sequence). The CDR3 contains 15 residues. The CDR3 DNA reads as TGCAGTGCTGGAGAAAGCGGGAGTGGCACAGATACGCAGTATTTT. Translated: CSAGESGSGTDTQYF.

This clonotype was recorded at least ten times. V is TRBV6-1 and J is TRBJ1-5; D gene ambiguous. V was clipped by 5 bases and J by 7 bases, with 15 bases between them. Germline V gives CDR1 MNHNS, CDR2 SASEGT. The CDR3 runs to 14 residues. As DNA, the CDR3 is TGTGCCAGCAGTAACCAGGTTCCGGGCCAGCCCCAGCATTTT. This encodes CASSNQVPGQPQHF.

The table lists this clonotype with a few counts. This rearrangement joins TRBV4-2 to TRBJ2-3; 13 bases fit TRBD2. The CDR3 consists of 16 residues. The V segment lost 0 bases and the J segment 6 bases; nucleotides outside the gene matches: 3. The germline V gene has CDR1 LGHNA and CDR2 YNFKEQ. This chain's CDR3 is CASSQDWTSGSDTQYF. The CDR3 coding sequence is TGTGCCAGCAGCCAAGATTGGACTAGCGGGAGTGATACGCAGTATTTT.

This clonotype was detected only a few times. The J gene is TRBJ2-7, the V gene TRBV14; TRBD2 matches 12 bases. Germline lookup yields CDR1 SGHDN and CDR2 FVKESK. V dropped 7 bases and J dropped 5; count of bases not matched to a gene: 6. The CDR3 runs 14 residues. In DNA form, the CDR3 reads TGTGCCAGCAATCCTAGCGGGAGGGCTAACGAGCAGTACTTC. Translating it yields CASNPSGRANEQYF.

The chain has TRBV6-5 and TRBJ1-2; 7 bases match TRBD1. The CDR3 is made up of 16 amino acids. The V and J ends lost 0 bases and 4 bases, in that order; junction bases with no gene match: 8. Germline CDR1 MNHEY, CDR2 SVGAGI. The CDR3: CASSYSGVDRRYGYTF. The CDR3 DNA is TGTGCCAGCAGTTACTCGGGGGTGGACAGGCGCTATGGCTACACCTTC.

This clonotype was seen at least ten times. CDR3 nucleotide sequence: TGCAGTGCTGCCCGGACTAGCGGGAGGGTATATGAGCAGTTCTTC. It codes for CSAARTSGRVYEQFF. The chain couples TRBV20-1 to TRBJ2-1, with 15 bases fitting TRBD2. V was clipped by 5 bases and J by 8 bases; unmatched bases: 7. Looked up from germline, CDR1 is DFQATT and CDR2 is SNEGSKA (reference sequence). The CDR3 totals 15 residues.

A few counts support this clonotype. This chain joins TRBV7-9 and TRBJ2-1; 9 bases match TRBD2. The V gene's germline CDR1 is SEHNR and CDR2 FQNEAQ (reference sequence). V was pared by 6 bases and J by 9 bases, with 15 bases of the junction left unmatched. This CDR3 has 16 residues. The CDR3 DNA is TGTGCCAGCAGTTCAGGACTAGCGCCAGGCGCAGGTGAGCAGTTCTTC. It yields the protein CASSSGLAPGAGEQFF.

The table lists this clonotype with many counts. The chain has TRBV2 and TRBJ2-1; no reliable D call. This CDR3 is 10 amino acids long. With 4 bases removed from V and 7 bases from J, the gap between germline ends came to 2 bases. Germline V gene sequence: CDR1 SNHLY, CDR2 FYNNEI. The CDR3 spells CASSVNEQFF. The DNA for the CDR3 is TGTGCCAGCAGTGTGAATGAGCAGTTCTTC.

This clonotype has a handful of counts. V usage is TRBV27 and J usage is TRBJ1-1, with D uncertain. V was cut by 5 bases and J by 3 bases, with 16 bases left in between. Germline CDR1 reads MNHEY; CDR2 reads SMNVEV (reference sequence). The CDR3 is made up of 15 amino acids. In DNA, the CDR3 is TGTGCCAGCAGTCTCCCCCGGGGTAGGGACACTGAAGCTTTCTTT. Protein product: CASSLPRGRDTEAFF.

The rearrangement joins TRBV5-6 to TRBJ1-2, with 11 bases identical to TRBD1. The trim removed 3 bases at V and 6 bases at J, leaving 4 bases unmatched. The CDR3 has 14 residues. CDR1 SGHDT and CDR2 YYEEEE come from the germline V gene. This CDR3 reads CASSWRTGGDGYTF. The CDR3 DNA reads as TGTGCCAGCAGCTGGAGGACAGGGGGCGATGGCTACACCTTC.

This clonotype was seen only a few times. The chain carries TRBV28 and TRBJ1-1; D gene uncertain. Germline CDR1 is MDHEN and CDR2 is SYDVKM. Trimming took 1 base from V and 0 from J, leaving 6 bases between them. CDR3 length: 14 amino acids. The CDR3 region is CASSLYRMNTEAFF. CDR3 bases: TGTGCCAGCAGTTTATACAGAATGAACACTGAAGCTTTCTTT.

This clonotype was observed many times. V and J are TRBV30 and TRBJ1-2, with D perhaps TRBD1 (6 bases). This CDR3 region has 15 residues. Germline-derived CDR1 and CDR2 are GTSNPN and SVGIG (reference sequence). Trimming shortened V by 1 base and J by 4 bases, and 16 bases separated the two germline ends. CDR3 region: CAWSANRRGFYGYTF. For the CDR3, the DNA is TGTGCCTGGAGTGCCAATCGCAGGGGATTCTATGGCTACACCTTC. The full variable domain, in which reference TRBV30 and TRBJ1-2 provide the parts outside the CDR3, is SQTIHQWPATLVQPVGSPLSLECTVEGTSNPNLYWYRQAAGRGLQLLFYSVGIGQISSEVPQNLSASRPQDRQFILSSKKLLLSDSGFYLCAWSANRRGFYGYTFGSGTRLTVV.

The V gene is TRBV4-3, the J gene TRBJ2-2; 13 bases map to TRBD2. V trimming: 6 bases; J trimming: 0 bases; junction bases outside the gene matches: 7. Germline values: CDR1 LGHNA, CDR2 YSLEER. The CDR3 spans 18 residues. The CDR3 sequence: CASRHLGLAGPNTGELFF. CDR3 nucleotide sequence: TGCGCCAGCAGGCACCTGGGACTAGCGGGGCCGAACACCGGGGAGCTGTTTTTT.

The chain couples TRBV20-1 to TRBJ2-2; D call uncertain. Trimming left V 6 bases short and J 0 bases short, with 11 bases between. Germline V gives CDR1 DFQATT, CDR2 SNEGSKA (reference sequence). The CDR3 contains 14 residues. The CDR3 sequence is CSAQLVANTGELFF. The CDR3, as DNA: TGCAGTGCCCAGCTAGTGGCGAACACCGGGGAGCTGTTTTTT.

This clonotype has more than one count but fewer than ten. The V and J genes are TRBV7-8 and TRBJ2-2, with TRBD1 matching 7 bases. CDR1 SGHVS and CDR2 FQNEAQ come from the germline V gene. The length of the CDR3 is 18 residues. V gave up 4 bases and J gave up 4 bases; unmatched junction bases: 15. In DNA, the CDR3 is TGTGCCAGCAGCTCAAGGACAGGAGTTGGAGGATTCACCGGGGAGCTGTTTTTT. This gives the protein CASSSRTGVGGFTGELFF. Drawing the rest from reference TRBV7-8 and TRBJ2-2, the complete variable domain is GAGVSQSPRYKVAKRGQDVALRCDPISGHVSLFWYQQALGQGPEFLTYFQNEAQLDKSGLPSDRFFAERPEGSVSTLKIQRTQQEDSAVYLCASSSRTGVGGFTGELFFGEGSRLTVL.

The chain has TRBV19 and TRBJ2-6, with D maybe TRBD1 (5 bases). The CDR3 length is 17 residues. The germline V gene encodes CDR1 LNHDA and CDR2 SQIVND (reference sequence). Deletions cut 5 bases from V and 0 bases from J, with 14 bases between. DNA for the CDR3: TGTGCCAGTAGTTTCGGACACGGAAACTCTGGGGCCAACGTCCTGACTTTC. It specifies CASSFGHGNSGANVLTF.

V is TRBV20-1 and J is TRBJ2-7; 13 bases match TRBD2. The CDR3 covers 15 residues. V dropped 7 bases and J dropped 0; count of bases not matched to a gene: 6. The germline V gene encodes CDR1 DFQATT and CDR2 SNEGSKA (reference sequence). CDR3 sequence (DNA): TGCAGTGGCCTGGGACTAGCGGGGAGCTCCTACGAGCAGTACTTC. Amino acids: CSGLGLAGSSYEQYF.

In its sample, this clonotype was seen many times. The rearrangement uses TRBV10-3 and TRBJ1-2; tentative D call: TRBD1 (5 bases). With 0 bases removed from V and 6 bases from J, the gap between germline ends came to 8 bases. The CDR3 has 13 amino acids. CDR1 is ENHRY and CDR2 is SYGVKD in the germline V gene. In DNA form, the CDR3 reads TGTGCCATCAGTGAGTCGAGAGGGGATGGCTACACCTTC. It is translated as CAISESRGDGYTF.